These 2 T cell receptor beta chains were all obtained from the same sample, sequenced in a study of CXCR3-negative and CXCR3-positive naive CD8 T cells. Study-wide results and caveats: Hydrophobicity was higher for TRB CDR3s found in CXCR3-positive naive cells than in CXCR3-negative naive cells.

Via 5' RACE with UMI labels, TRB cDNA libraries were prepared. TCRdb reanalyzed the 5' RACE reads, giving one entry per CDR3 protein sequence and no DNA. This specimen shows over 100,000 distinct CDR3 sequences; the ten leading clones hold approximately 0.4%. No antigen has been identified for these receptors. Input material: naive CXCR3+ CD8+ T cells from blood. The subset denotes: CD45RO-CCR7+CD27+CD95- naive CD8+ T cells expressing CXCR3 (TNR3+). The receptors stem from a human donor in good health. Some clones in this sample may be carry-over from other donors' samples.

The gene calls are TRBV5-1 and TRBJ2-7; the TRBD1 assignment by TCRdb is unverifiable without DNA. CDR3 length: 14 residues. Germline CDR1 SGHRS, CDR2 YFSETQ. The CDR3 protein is CASSPLDGTDEQYF.

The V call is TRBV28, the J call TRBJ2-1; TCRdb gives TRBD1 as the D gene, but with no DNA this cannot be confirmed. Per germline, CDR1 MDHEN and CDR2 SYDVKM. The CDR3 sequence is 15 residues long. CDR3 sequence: CASSFRDRGHSEQFF. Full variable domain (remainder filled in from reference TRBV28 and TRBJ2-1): DVKVTQSSRYLVKRTGEKVFLECVQDMDHENMFWYRQDPGLGLRLIYFSYDVKMKEKGDIPEGYSVSREKKERFSLILESASTNQTSMYLCASSFRDRGHSEQFFGPGTRLTVL.